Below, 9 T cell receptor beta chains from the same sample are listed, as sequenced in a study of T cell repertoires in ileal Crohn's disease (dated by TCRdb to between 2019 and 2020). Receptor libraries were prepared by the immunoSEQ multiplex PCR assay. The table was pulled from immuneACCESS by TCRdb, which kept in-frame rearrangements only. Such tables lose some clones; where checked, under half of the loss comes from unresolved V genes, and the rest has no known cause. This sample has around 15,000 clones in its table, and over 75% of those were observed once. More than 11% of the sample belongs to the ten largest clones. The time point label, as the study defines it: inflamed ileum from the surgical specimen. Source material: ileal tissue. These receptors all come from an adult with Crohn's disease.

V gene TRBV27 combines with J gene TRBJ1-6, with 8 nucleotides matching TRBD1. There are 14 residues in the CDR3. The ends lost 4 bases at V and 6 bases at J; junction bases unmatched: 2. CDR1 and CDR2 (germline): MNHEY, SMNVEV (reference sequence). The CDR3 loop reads CASSYRGGNSPLHF. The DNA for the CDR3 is TGTGCCAGCAGTTACAGGGGGGGTAATTCACCCCTCCACTTT.

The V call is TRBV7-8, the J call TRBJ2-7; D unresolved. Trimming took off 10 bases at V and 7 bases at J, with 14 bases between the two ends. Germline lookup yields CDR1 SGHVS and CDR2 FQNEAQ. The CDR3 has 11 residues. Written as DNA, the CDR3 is TGTGCCACCATCTTCGCCGGAGAGCAGTACTTC. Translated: CATIFAGEQYF.

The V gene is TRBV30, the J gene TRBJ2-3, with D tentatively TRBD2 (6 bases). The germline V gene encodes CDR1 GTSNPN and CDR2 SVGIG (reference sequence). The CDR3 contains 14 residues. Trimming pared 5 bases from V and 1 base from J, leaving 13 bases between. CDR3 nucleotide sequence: TGTGCCTGGCGCAGGGACTGGGGCACAGATACGCAGTATTTT. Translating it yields CAWRRDWGTDTQYF.

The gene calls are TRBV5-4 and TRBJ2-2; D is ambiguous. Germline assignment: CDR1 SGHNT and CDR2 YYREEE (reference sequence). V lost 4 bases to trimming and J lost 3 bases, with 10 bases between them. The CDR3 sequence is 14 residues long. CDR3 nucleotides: TGTGCCAGCAGCCCGCCCCAAGACACCGGGGAGCTGTTTTTT. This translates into CASSPPQDTGELFF. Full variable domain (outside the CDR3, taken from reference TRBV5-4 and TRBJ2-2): ETGVTQSPTHLIKTRGQQVTLRCSSQSGHNTVSWYQQALGQGPQFIFQYYREEENGRGNFPPRFSGLQFPNYSSELNVNALELDDSALYLCASSPPQDTGELFFGEGSRLTVL.

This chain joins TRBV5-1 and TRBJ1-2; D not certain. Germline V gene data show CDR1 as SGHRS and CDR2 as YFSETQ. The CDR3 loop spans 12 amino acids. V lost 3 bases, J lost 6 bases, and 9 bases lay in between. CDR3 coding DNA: TGCGCCAGCAGCTCCCCAGTGGATGGCTACACCTTC. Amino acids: CASSSPVDGYTF.

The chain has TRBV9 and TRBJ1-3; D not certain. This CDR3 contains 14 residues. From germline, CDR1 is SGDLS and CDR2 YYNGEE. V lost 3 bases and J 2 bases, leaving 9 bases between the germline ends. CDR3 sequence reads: CASSAHGAGNTIYF. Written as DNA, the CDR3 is TGTGCCAGCAGCGCCCACGGGGCTGGAAACACCATATATTTT.

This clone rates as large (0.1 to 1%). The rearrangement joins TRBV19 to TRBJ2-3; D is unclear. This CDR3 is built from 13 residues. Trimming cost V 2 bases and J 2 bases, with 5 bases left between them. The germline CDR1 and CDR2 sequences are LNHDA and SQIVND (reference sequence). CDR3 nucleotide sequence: TGTGCCAGTAGTATAAGTCTCACAGATACGCAGTATTTT. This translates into CASSISLTDTQYF.

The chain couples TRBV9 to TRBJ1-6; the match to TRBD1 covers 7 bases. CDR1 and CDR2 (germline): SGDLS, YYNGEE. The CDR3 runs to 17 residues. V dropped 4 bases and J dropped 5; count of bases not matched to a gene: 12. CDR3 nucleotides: TGTGCCAGCAGCATAACACCAACAGGGGCGGATAATTCACCCCTCCACTTT. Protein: CASSITPTGADNSPLHF.

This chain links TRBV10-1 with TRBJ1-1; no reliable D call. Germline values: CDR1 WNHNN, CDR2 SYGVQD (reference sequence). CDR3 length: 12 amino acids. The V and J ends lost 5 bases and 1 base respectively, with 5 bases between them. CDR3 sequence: CASSRGNTEAFF. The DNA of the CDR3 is TGCGCCAGCAGTCGAGGGAACACTGAAGCTTTCTTT.